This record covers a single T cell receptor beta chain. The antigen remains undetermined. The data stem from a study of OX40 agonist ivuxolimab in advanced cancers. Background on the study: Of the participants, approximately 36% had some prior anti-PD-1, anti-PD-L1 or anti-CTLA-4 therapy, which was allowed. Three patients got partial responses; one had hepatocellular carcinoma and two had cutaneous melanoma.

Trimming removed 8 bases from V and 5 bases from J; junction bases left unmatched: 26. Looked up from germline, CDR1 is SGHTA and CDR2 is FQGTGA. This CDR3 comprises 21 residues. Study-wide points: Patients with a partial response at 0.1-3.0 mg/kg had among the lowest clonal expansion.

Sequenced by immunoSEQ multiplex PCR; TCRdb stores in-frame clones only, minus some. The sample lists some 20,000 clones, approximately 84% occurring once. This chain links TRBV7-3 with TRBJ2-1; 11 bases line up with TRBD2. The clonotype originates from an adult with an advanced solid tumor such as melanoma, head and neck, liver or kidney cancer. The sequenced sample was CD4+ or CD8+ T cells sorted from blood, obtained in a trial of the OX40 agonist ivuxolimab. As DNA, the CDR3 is TGTGCCAGCCCCACATTTACAGGGGAAGTAACTAGCGGGAGTACGGACAATGAGCAGTTCTTC. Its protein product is CASPTFTGEVTSGSTDNEQFF. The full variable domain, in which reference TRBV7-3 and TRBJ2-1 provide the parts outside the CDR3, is GAGVSQTPSNKVTEKGKYVELRCDPISGHTALYWYRQSLGQGPEFLIYFQGTGAADDSGLPNDRFFAVRPEGSVSTLKIQRTERGDSAVYLCASPTFTGEVTSGSTDNEQFFGPGTRLTVL.